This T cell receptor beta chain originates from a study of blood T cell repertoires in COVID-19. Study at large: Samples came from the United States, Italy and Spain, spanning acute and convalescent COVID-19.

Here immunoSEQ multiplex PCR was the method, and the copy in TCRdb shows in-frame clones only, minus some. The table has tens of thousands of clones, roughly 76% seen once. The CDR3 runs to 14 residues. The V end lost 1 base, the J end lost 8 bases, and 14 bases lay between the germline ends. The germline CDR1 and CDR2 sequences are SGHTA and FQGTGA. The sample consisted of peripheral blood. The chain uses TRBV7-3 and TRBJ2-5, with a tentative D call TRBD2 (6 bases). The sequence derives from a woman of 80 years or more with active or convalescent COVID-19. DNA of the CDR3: TGTGCCAGCAGCTTAAACGGCGGGCGGGGAACCCAGTACTTC. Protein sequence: CASSLNGGRGTQYF.